This TCR beta chain was sequenced for a study of blood T cell repertoires in COVID-19. The wider study: Whether acute or convalescent, the COVID-19 samples came from the United States, Italy and Spain.

Original handling: Amplification from reference gene primers served as the basis for estimated nucleated cell counts. Assay used: immunoSEQ multiplex PCR; TCRdb lists only in-frame clones, some missing. V and J calls and clone size come straight from that table; D and trimming were deduced from the DNA. The repertoire holds about 40,000 clones, with 80% to 90% as singletons. The sample comprised peripheral blood. This receptor was obtained from a woman in her 70s with acute or convalescent COVID-19.

The CDR3 nucleotides read TGTGCCAGCAGCTCGGGACTATTAATGCGGAATGAGCAGTTCTTC. This gives the protein CASSSGLLMRNEQFF. The chain links TRBV7-9 to TRBJ2-1; 7 bases are shared with TRBD2. Germline assignment: CDR1 SEHNR and CDR2 FQNEAQ (reference sequence). The V and J ends lost 4 bases and 7 bases, in that order; junction bases with no gene match: 10. CDR3 size: 15 residues.